This is a list of T cell receptor beta chains from one sample in a study of shared clonotypes between healthy human individuals. Some clones are missing from TCRdb's copy, which holds only in-frame ones; the method was immunoSEQ multiplex PCR. This table holds over 2 million clones, 85% to 95% found once. The sequenced sample consisted of naive CD4+ T cells sorted from blood. The receptors were gathered from a man younger than 30 in good health. The CDR3 runs from the conserved cysteine through the conserved F or W. The size entry is marked missing in some rows and otherwise reads once, few, many or a size class.

>TRBV2|.|TRBJ1-2
CASSVDRGAYGYTF
>TRBV9|once|TRBJ1-1
CASSVNGAVATEAFF
>TRBV2|.|TRBJ2-5
CASSVGTSGQETQYF
>TRBV10-2|.|TRBJ2-7
CASSAGQYEQYF
>TRBV2|.|TRBJ2-5
CAWRRTSGQETQYF
>TRBV14|.|TRBJ1-1
CASSQDLGFSGPDTEAFF
>TRBV6-5|.|TRBJ1-4
CASSVQGAGEKLFF
>TRBV5-6|once|TRBJ1-4
CASSLGQPRANEKLFF
>TRBV11-2|.|TRBJ2-3
CASSRAGGTSTDTQYF
>TRBV30|.|TRBJ2-7
CAWSGAKGQGDHEQYF
>TRBV5-1|.|TRBJ2-3
CASSDDGTSGGTDTQYF
>TRBV5-1|.|TRBJ2-1
CASSPRDKTYNEQFF
>TRBV29-1|.|TRBJ1-1
CSATGDRGNTEAFF
>TRBV5-4|.|TRBJ2-3
CASTPAGSSTDTQYF